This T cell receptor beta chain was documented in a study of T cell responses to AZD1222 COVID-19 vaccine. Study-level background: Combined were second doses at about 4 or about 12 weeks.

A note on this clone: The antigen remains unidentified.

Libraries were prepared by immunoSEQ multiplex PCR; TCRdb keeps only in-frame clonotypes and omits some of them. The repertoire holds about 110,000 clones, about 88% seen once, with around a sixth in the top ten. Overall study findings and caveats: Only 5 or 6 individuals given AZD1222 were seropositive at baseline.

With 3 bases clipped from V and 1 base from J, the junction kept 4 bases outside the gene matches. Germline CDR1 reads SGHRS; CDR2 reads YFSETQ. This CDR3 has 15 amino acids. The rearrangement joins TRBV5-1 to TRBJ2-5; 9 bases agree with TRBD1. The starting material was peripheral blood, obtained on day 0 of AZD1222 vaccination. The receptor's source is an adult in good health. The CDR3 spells CASSSPGQGQETQYF. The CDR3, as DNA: TGCGCCAGCAGCTCACCGGGACAGGGCCAAGAGACCCAGTACTTC.